Here is one T cell receptor (beta chain) with its context. V dropped 6 bases and J dropped 1 base, with 14 bases sitting between them. CDR3 length: 15 residues. Germline V gene data show CDR1 as SGHTA and CDR2 as FQGNSA. This entry belongs to a study of blood T cell repertoires in COVID-19. Study information: Material from acute and convalescent COVID-19 was sourced from the United States, Italy and Spain. T cells, B-cell-depleted T cells, or PBMCs provided the cDNA or gDNA that served as material.

Using immunoSEQ multiplex PCR, the repertoire was profiled, and TCRdb retains in-frame clones only, with some absent. The table lists over 150,000 clones, 80% to 85% of them singletons. This receptor was taken from a young man with active or convalescent COVID-19. The specimen sequenced was peripheral blood. This chain connects TRBV7-2 to TRBJ2-3; D perhaps matches TRBD1 (6 bases). The CDR3 DNA reads TGTGCCAGCAGTTCGGACAGATTTGGCACAGATACGCAGTATTTT. Amino acids: CASSSDRFGTDTQYF.